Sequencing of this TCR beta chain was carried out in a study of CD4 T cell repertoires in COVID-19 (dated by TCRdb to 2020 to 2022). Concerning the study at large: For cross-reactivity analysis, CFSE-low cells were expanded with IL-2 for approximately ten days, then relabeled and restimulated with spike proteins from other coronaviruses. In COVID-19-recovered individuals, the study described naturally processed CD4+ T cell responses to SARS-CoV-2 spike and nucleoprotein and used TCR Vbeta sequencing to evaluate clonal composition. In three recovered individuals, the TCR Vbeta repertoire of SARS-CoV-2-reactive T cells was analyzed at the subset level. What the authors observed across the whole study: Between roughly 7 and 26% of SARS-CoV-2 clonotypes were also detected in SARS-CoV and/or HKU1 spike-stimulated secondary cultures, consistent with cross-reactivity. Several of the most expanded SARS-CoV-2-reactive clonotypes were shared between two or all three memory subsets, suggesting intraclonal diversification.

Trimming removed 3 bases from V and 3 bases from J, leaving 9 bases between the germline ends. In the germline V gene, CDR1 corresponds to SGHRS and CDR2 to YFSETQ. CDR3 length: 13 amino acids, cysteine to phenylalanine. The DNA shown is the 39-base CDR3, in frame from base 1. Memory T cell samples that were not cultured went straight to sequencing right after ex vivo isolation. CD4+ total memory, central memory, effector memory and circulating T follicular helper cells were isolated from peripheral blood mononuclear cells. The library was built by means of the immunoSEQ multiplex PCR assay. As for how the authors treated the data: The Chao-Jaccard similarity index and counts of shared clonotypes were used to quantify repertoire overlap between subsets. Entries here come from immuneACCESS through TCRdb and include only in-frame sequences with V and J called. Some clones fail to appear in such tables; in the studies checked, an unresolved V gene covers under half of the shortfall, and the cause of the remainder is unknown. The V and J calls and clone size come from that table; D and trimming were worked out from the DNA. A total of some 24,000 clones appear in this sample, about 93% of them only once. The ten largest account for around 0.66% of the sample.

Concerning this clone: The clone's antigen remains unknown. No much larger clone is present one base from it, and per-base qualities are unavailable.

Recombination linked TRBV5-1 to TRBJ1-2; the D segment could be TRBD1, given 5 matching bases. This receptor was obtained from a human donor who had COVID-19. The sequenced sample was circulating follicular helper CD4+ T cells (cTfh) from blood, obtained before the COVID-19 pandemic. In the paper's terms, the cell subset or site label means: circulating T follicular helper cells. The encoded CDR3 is CASSSGGDYGYTF. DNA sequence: TGCGCCAGCAGCTCGGGGGGGGACTATGGCTACACCTTC.